These 14 T cell receptor beta chains share one sample of origin, sequenced in a study of T cells in Graves' hyperthyroidism and ophthalmopathy (dated by TCRdb to between 2018 and 2021). Preparation of the library involved multiplex PCR. The sequencing machine was an Illumina HiSeq 2000. TCR beta CDR3 regions were amplified from RNA transcripts. The first round of RT-PCR for the TCR CDR3 was performed with the HTBI primer set and the Qiagen OneStep RT-PCR kit. The raw public data were reprocessed by TCRdb itself: fastp quality trimming at Q25, MiXCR clonotype calling, in-frame beta chains only. Records with the same CDR3 protein are collapsed into one entry carrying the most frequent genes and DNA. Within this sample are around 540,000 distinct CDR3 sequences, with about half of them counted one time only. The ten most abundant clones make up 8.2% of the sample. The sequenced material came from peripheral blood or thyroid tissue (not recorded which). Source of these receptors: a woman between 18 and 29 years old with Graves' hyperthyroidism. Donor details come from another sample of the same person, matched by shared clones.

This clonotype was recorded a few times. The genes are TRBV2 and TRBJ1-2; no clear D gene. CDR1 and CDR2 from the germline V gene are SNHLY and FYNNEI. V was shortened by 1 base and J by 4 bases, with 7 bases between the two germline ends. This CDR3 has 13 residues. DNA for the CDR3: TGTGCCAGCAGTGAAGACCTCTTCTATGGCTACACCTTC. It specifies CASSEDLFYGYTF.

The sample holds a few counts of this clonotype. The V and J genes are TRBV12-3 or TRBV12-4 and TRBJ1-2, with 7 bases lining up with TRBD1. V lost 6 bases to trimming and J lost 8 bases; unmatched junction nucleotides: 18. The CDR3 has 16 amino acids. The CDR3 DNA is TGTGCCAGCAGCTACCTCAACAGGGGACGCGGGACGGGCTACACCTTC. As protein: CASSYLNRGRGTGYTF.

The chain has TRBV15 and TRBJ2-7, with 7 bases that match TRBD2. Near its end, the DNA agrees better with TRBJ2-5, so the J call may be wrong. The germline gives CDR1 LNHNV, CDR2 YYDKDF (reference sequence). CDR3 length: 15 amino acids. DNA for the CDR3: TGTGCCACCAGCAGAGGCGGCGCTAGCGGCCGGACCCAGTACTTC. The encoded protein is CATSRGGASGRTQYF.

This clonotype was picked up one time. One end of the junction does not line up with germline, which may come from a read error. The chain recombines TRBV5-1 with TRBJ1-4; D remains unclear. The CDR3 length is 16 residues. From germline, CDR1 is SGHRS and CDR2 YFSETQ. In DNA, the CDR3 is TGCGCCAGCAGCCAAGGTGACCGACGGGTTAATGAACAACTGTTTTTT. Translated, it gives CASSQGDRRVNEQLFF.

This clonotype came up many times. The CDR3 region has the DNA TGTGCCAGCAGTGAACGGGAGACAGCTTATGGCTACACCTTC. Protein product: CASSERETAYGYTF. The chain carries TRBV2 and TRBJ1-2, with D possibly TRBD1 on 5 matching bases. Per the germline V gene, CDR1 is SNHLY and CDR2 is FYNNEI. The CDR3 has 14 residues. Trimming cost V 2 bases and J 5 bases, with 12 bases left between them.

This clonotype was picked up many times. The rearrangement joins TRBV29-1 to TRBJ1-2; D is undetermined. The germline V gene has CDR1 SQVTM and CDR2 ANQGSEA. The V end was cut by 5 bases, the J end by 4 bases, with 8 bases between. This CDR3 is built from 11 residues. Here the CDR3 reads CSVWSLYGYTF. The CDR3 nucleotides read TGCAGCGTTTGGTCCCTCTATGGCTACACCTTC.

This clonotype appeared many times. V is TRBV5-4 and J is TRBJ2-6; the match to TRBD1 covers 7 bases. Germline V lookup: CDR1 SGHNT, CDR2 YYREEE (reference sequence). The CDR3 has 15 amino acids. V gave up 4 bases and J gave up 1 base; unmatched junction bases: 2. The CDR3 DNA reads TGTGCCAGCAGCCGACAGGGTTCTGGGGCCAACGTCCTGACTTTC. Its protein product is CASSRQGSGANVLTF. The full variable domain, completed using reference TRBV5-4 and TRBJ2-6, is ETGVTQSPTHLIKTRGQQVTLRCSSQSGHNTVSWYQQALGQGPQFIFQYYREEENGRGNFPPRFSGLQFPNYSSELNVNALELDDSALYLCASSRQGSGANVLTFGAGSRLTVL.

This clonotype was seen more than once but under ten times. The J gene is TRBJ1-3, the V gene TRBV20-1; TRBD1 might be the D (5 bases). This CDR3 contains 13 residues. Germline values: CDR1 DFQATT, CDR2 SNEGSKA (reference sequence). DNA for the CDR3: TGCAACCCGGGACGGTACTCTGGAAACACCATATATTTT. Translated: CNPGRYSGNTIYF.

CDR3 nucleotides: TGTGCCACGGGACAGGGGGCCGATGAGCAGTTCTTC. Translating gives CATGQGADEQFF. This chain links TRBV10-3 with TRBJ2-7; TRBD1 aligns across 12 bases. Judging by the DNA end, TRBJ2-1 fits better; the J call may be wrong. The CDR3 length is 12 residues. Germline V gene lookup returns CDR1 ENHRY and CDR2 SYGVKD.

The chain has TRBV20-1 and TRBJ2-7; 7 bases agree with TRBD1. Looked up from germline, CDR1 is DFQATT and CDR2 is SNEGSKA (reference sequence). Losses at the gene ends were 1 base for V and 2 bases for J; bases not matched to a gene: 5. The CDR3 length is 14 residues. The CDR3 sequence is CSARGEGGAYEQYF. CDR3 DNA: TGCAGTGCTAGAGGCGAAGGGGGCGCCTACGAGCAGTACTTC.

Ten or more counts support this clonotype. The chain recombines TRBV2 with TRBJ2-2; D is uncertain. The germline gives CDR1 SNHLY, CDR2 FYNNEI. Trimming took off 10 bases at V and 6 bases at J, with 15 bases between the two ends. This CDR3 is built from 13 residues. The CDR3 coding sequence is TGTGCCACCAAAGGGTCAAGGTCCGGGGAGCTGTTTTTT. It encodes CATKGSRSGELFF.

CDR3 in amino acids: CASSIGYWALETQYF. Here the CDR3 DNA reads TGTGCCAGCAGTATAGGCTATTGGGCGTTGGAGACCCAGTACTTC. This chain uses TRBV7-9 with TRBJ2-5; no clear D. The ends were cut back, 6 bases at V and 5 bases at J, with 19 bases in the middle. The CDR3 loop spans 15 amino acids. Germline V CDR1 and CDR2: SEHNR, FQNEAQ (reference sequence).

The rearrangement joins TRBV2 to TRBJ2-5, with unresolved D. The CDR3 consists of 14 residues. Germline CDR1 is SNHLY and CDR2 is FYNNEI. V lost 5 bases to trimming and J lost 5 bases, with 15 bases between them. The CDR3 spells CASSLGSAVETQYF. The CDR3, as DNA: TGTGCCAGCAGTTTGGGCTCGGCAGTTGAGACCCAGTACTTC.

The rearrangement links TRBV7-2 to TRBJ1-2, with TRBD1 matching 8 bases. This CDR3 spans 10 amino acids. The junction had 7 bases not matched to a gene; V was cut back by 11 bases and J by 11 bases. CDR1 is SGHTA, CDR2 FQGNSA, per germline. For the CDR3, the DNA is TGTGCCTCTCACAGGGGGTTTTACACCTTC. As protein: CASHRGFYTF.